Presented here are 26 T cell receptor beta chains from one specimen sequenced in a study of T cells after yellow fever vaccination. TCRdb reanalysed the 5' RACE reads using MiXCR and keeps one entry per CDR3 protein. The sample carries roughly 500,000 distinct CDR3 sequences, about 19% recorded once. The sequencing here drew on PBMCs, taken 15 days after the yellow fever booster vaccination. All receptors derive from a man aged 25 to 40 who received the YFV17D yellow fever vaccine.

This clonotype has just a few counts. The rearrangement uses TRBV7-3 and TRBJ2-3; the D call may be TRBD1 or TRBD2 (8 bases each). This CDR3 has 15 residues. CDR1 is SGHTA and CDR2 is FQGTGA in the germline V gene. The V end was cut by 5 bases, the J end by 6 bases, with 18 bases between. CDR3 sequence (DNA): TGTGCCAGCAGCACAGGGGGACTAGATTCCGATACGCAGTATTTT. Amino acid sequence: CASSTGGLDSDTQYF.

V gene TRBV6-1 combines with J gene TRBJ2-5; a weak D match, TRBD2 (6 bases). CDR3 size: 16 residues. The germline CDR1 and CDR2 sequences are MNHNS and SASEGT. V was shortened by 6 bases and J by 2 bases, with 19 bases between the two germline ends. CDR3 nucleotides: TGTGCCAGCAGCCCCCCTAGGCTAGCGTCACAAGAGACCCAGTACTTC. It encodes CASSPPRLASQETQYF.

The rearrangement links TRBV6-2 or TRBV6-3 to TRBJ2-3; no clear D gene. The length of the CDR3 is 13 residues. Germline V gene sequence: CDR1 MNHEY, CDR2 SVGEGT. V was cut by 3 bases and J by 2 bases, with 6 bases left in between. The CDR3 nucleotides are TGTGCCAGCAGTTATCAGACCACAGATACGCAGTATTTT. Translated, it gives CASSYQTTDTQYF.

V and J are TRBV7-2 and TRBJ2-4, with D unresolved. The CDR3 is made up of 14 amino acids. V was clipped by 4 bases and J by 1 base, with 8 bases between them. Germline-derived CDR1 and CDR2 are SGHTA and FQGNSA. The CDR3 DNA reads as TGTGCCAGCAGCTCCAGTGTGGCCAAAAACATTCAGTACTTC. It codes for CASSSSVAKNIQYF.

This clonotype was found a few times. V usage is TRBV21-1 and J usage is TRBJ2-1; the D call of TRBD1 is as the table states it, not checked on the DNA. TRBV21-1 is designated a pseudogene. The CDR3 is 14 amino acids. The CDR3 DNA follows: TGTGCCAGCAGCCCAGGGTCTCCTTACAATGAGCAGTTCTTC. This codes for CASSPGSPYNEQFF.

V and J are TRBV27 and TRBJ1-6, with 7 bases fitting TRBD1. The V and J ends lost 2 bases and 13 bases, in that order; junction bases with no gene match: 5. Germline lookup yields CDR1 MNHEY and CDR2 SMNVEV (reference sequence). The CDR3 consists of 13 residues. The CDR3 nucleotides read TGTGCCAGCAGTTTAAGCGAGGGGGCGCCCCTCCACTTT. Translation gives CASSLSEGAPLHF.

The chain carries TRBV29-1 and TRBJ2-3; a possible D gene is TRBD2 (5 bases). The CDR3 totals 15 residues. Deletions cut 7 bases from V and 1 base from J, with 18 bases between. Per germline, CDR1 SQVTM and CDR2 ANQGSEA. The chain's CDR3 is CSGAPLALGTDTQYF. CDR3 bases: TGCAGCGGAGCCCCCCTAGCTTTGGGCACAGATACGCAGTATTTT.

This clonotype was counted only a few times. This chain joins TRBV5-1 and TRBJ2-7; the D gene is possibly TRBD2 (6 bases). Trimming took 0 bases from V and 5 from J, leaving 12 bases between them. Germline V gene lookup returns CDR1 SGHRS and CDR2 YFSETQ. This CDR3 contains 14 residues. CDR3 amino acids: CASSLEGRGNEQYF. The CDR3 DNA sequence: TGCGCCAGCAGCTTGGAGGGACGCGGGAACGAGCAGTACTTC.

V gene TRBV29-1 combines with J gene TRBJ2-3, with 11 bases matching TRBD1. The junction had 10 bases not matched to a gene; V was cut back by 0 bases and J by 5 bases. From germline, CDR1 is SQVTM and CDR2 ANQGSEA. The CDR3 extends over 17 amino acids. The CDR3 DNA sequence: TGCAGCGTTGAAGATCTAGTAGGACAGGGGGCTATAGATACGCAGTATTTT. Protein sequence: CSVEDLVGQGAIDTQYF.

The genes are TRBV20-1 and TRBJ2-7; D might be TRBD2 (6 bases). Trimming took 3 bases from V and 0 from J, leaving 15 bases between them. There are 15 residues in the CDR3. Germline CDR1 DFQATT, CDR2 SNEGSKA (reference sequence). CDR3 in amino acids: CSARKRDSRSYEQYF. The CDR3 DNA is TGCAGTGCTAGGAAAAGGGACTCGCGCTCCTACGAGCAGTACTTC.

This clonotype came up a few times. The chain recombines TRBV3-1 with TRBJ2-1; D gene ambiguous. CDR3 size: 18 residues. Deletions cut 1 base from V and 0 bases from J, with 16 bases between. Germline CDR1 reads LGHDT; CDR2 reads YNNKEL (reference sequence). In nucleotides, the CDR3 is TGTGCCAGCAGCCAAGGGGTAACTTGGGCTTCCTCCTACAATGAGCAGTTCTTC. Its protein product is CASSQGVTWASSYNEQFF.

V gene TRBV6-1 combines with J gene TRBJ2-5, with unresolved D. The V gene's germline CDR1 is MNHNS and CDR2 SASEGT. V was pared by 3 bases and J by 5 bases, with 10 bases between. The CDR3 contains 13 residues. This CDR3 reads CASSDQFRETQYF. The DNA of the CDR3 is TGTGCCAGCAGTGATCAATTTCGGGAGACCCAGTACTTC.

This clonotype was seen only a few times. Written as DNA, the CDR3 is TGCGCCAGCAGCTCGAGAGACTTGACGGGAGAGACCCAGTACTTC. This codes for CASSSRDLTGETQYF. J is TRBJ2-5 and V is TRBV5-1; no firm D call. Germline lookup yields CDR1 SGHRS and CDR2 YFSETQ. Deletions cut 3 bases from V and 4 bases from J, with 16 bases between. The CDR3 spans 15 residues.

The DNA for the CDR3 is TGTGCCAGCAGTGCCCCGGGACAGGGAAATAGAGGGGCTTTCTTT. Encoded protein: CASSAPGQGNRGAFF. This chain uses TRBV27 with TRBJ1-1; 9 positions match TRBD1. The junction had 15 bases not matched to a gene; V was cut back by 5 bases and J by 11 bases. The CDR3 is 15 amino acids. Germline values: CDR1 MNHEY, CDR2 SMNVEV (reference sequence).

There are a few counts of this clonotype. The V and J genes are TRBV20-1 and TRBJ2-5; maybe TRBD2 (5 bases). The CDR3 is 12 amino acids. CDR1 and CDR2 (germline): DFQATT, SNEGSKA (reference sequence). Trimming left V 4 bases short and J 5 bases short, with 11 bases between. The CDR3 coding sequence is TGCAGTGCTACAGACTACCCCGAGACCCAGTACTTC. It is translated as CSATDYPETQYF.

V usage is TRBV29-1 and J usage is TRBJ2-5; D possibly matches TRBD1 or TRBD2 (5 bases each). The CDR3 is made up of 13 amino acids. Looked up from germline, CDR1 is SQVTM and CDR2 is ANQGSEA. V gave up 5 bases and J gave up 5 bases, with 15 bases separating them. The CDR3 loop reads CSVSPGTGETQYF. The CDR3 nucleotides read TGCAGCGTTTCCCCTGGGACGGGGGAGACCCAGTACTTC.

The V and J genes are TRBV7-2 and TRBJ2-7; tentative D call: TRBD2 (5 bases). V was trimmed by 4 bases and J by 6 bases, leaving 19 bases between them. The CDR3 runs 15 residues. Germline CDR1 is SGHTA and CDR2 is FQGNSA. CDR3 DNA sequence: TGTGCCAGCAGCTCACCCTCCCCGGGGAGTAGCGAGCAGTACTTC. This translates into CASSSPSPGSSEQYF.

This clonotype turned up a few times. This chain connects TRBV29-1 to TRBJ2-2; D is perhaps TRBD1 (5 bases). Trimming took 7 bases from V and 4 from J, leaving 10 bases between them. Germline CDR1 SQVTM, CDR2 ANQGSEA. There are 12 residues in the CDR3. DNA for the CDR3: TGCAGCGGGAGACAGCTCACCGGGGAGCTGTTTTTT. Amino acids: CSGRQLTGELFF.

This clonotype has just a few counts. This sequence joins TRBV12-3 or TRBV12-4 and TRBJ2-7; TRBD1 matches at 8 bases. V lost 3 bases to trimming and J lost 1 base; unmatched junction nucleotides: 2. The CDR3 length is 14 residues. CDR3 protein: CASSLHRGSYEQYF. CDR3 DNA: TGTGCCAGCAGTTTGCACAGGGGGTCCTACGAGCAGTACTTC.

This clonotype was detected a few times. The chain uses TRBV4-2 and TRBJ1-5, with TRBD1 as a possible D gene (5 bases). V was clipped by 2 bases and J by 4 bases, with 12 bases between them. The V gene's germline CDR1 is LGHNA and CDR2 YNFKEQ. The CDR3 is made up of 15 amino acids. CDR3 sequence (DNA): TGTGCCAGCAGCCAATCCTCGGGGGGGAATCAGCCCCAGCATTTT. Protein product: CASSQSSGGNQPQHF.

J is TRBJ2-3 and V is TRBV7-2; D is ambiguous. V was trimmed by 1 base and J by 5 bases, leaving 7 bases between them. Looked up from germline, CDR1 is SGHTA and CDR2 is FQGNSA. The CDR3 loop spans 13 amino acids. The DNA of the CDR3 is TGTGCCAGCAGCTTAGGCTACCGAGATACGCAGTATTTT. Its protein is CASSLGYRDTQYF.

V and J are TRBV5-1 and TRBJ2-7; 7 nucleotides line up with TRBD1. Trimming at V came to 7 bases and at J to 7 bases, leaving 14 bases not matched to a gene. The length of the CDR3 is 14 residues. In germline, CDR1 is SGHRS, CDR2 YFSETQ. Here the CDR3 DNA reads TGCGCCAGCGGGATCGGGACAGCGTACAAGGAGCAGTACTTC. Its translation is CASGIGTAYKEQYF.

This CDR3 is CASSETSGMWFEQFF. In DNA form, the CDR3 reads TGTGCCAGCAGTGAGACTAGCGGGATGTGGTTTGAGCAGTTCTTC. The chain combines TRBV25-1 with TRBJ2-1; TRBD2 agrees at 11 bases. The trim removed 3 bases at V and 9 bases at J, leaving 7 bases unmatched. Germline V gene data show CDR1 as MGHDK and CDR2 as SYGVNS. This CDR3 has 15 amino acids.

This clonotype came up a few times. This chain connects TRBV5-1 to TRBJ2-7, with TRBD1 matching 10 bases. This CDR3 region has 15 residues. The ends lost 5 bases at V and 4 bases at J; junction bases unmatched: 9. Germline V gene sequence: CDR1 SGHRS, CDR2 YFSETQ. CDR3 coding DNA: TGCGCCAGCAGATGGTTGGGACAGGGGAATTACGAGCAGTACTTC. Residues: CASRWLGQGNYEQYF.

This clonotype was observed a handful of times. The chain employs TRBV9 and TRBJ1-5, with D unclear. CDR3 length: 13 residues. Trimming shortened V by 4 bases and J by 8 bases, and 13 bases separated the two germline ends. Germline lookup yields CDR1 SGDLS and CDR2 YYNGEE. As DNA, the CDR3 is TGTGCCAGCAGCCCCGGTGAATTGAAGCCCCAGCATTTT. This encodes CASSPGELKPQHF.

This clonotype was detected a few times. V usage is TRBV3-1 and J usage is TRBJ1-1, with 9 bases aligning to TRBD1. Germline V gene data show CDR1 as LGHDT and CDR2 as YNNKEL (reference sequence). The CDR3 has 12 amino acids. The V and J ends lost 2 bases and 9 bases, in that order; junction bases with no gene match: 1. CDR3 DNA: TGTGCCAGCAGCCAAACAGGGGGCAAAGCTTTCTTT. Translated: CASSQTGGKAFF. Combining the CDR3 with reference TRBV3-1 and TRBJ1-1 gives the whole variable domain DTAVSQTPKYLVTQMGNDKSIKCEQNLGHDTMYWYKQDSKKFLKIMFSYNNKELIINETVPNRFSPKSPDKAHLNLHINSLELGDSAVYFCASSQTGGKAFFGQGTRLTVV.